The rows below give T cell receptor beta chains drawn from one sample of a study of blood T cell repertoires in COVID-19. Profiling relied on immunoSEQ multiplex PCR, and the TCRdb table lists in-frame clones only, not all of them. This table holds approximately 150,000 clones, around 87% found once. Specimen: peripheral blood. These receptors were collected from a woman between 45 and 65 years old with active or convalescent COVID-19. CDR3s include the opening cysteine and the closing phenylalanine or tryptophan. Fields, in order: CDR3 protein, CDR3 DNA, D gene, clone size, V gene, J gene. D genes are given only for firm matches. Clone size is given for some rows only: seen once, a few or many times, or a class if the clone is expanded.

CDR3aa: CASSEGQSPLHF
CDR3nt: TGTGCCAGCAGTGAGGGACAGTCACCCCTCCACTTT
d_gene: TRBD1
abundance: -
v_gene: TRBV2
j_gene: TRBJ1-6

CDR3aa: CASSLGANLGRRPQHF
CDR3nt: TGTGCCAGCAGCTTGGGAGCGAACTTGGGGAGACGGCCCCAGCATTTT
d_gene: -
abundance: -
v_gene: TRBV5-8
j_gene: TRBJ1-5

CDR3aa: CASRYRVDSPLHF
CDR3nt: TGTGCCAGTAGATACAGGGTTGACTCACCCCTCCACTTT
d_gene: -
abundance: -
v_gene: TRBV19
j_gene: TRBJ1-6

CDR3aa: CAWNNRGLSGNTIYF
CDR3nt: TGTGCCTGGAACAACAGGGGGCTGTCCGGAAACACCATATATTTT
d_gene: TRBD1
abundance: -
v_gene: TRBV30
j_gene: TRBJ1-3

CDR3aa: CASSIPGIYEQYF
CDR3nt: TGTGCCAGTAGTATTCCGGGGATCTACGAGCAGTACTTC
d_gene: -
abundance: -
v_gene: TRBV19
j_gene: TRBJ2-7

CDR3aa: CASSDSEGAAEKLFF
CDR3nt: TGTGCCAGCAGTGACTCGGAGGGGGCGGCTGAAAAACTGTTTTTT
d_gene: TRBD1
abundance: -
v_gene: TRBV6-4
j_gene: TRBJ1-4

CDR3aa: CASSLVRATGELFF
CDR3nt: TGTGCCAGCAGCTTAGTACGAGCGACCGGGGAGCTGTTTTTT
d_gene: -
abundance: few
v_gene: TRBV7-2
j_gene: TRBJ2-2

CDR3aa: CASSQERTSGVGEQFF
CDR3nt: TGCGCCAGCAGCCAAGAGAGGACTAGCGGCGTGGGTGAGCAGTTCTTC
d_gene: TRBD2
abundance: -
v_gene: TRBV4-3
j_gene: TRBJ2-1

CDR3aa: CASSLRGFDEKLFF
CDR3nt: TGTGCCAGCAGTCTCAGGGGTTTTGATGAAAAACTGTTTTTT
d_gene: -
abundance: few
v_gene: TRBV27
j_gene: TRBJ1-4

CDR3aa: CASSSYRGETQYF
CDR3nt: TGTGCCAGCAGTTCATACAGGGGGGAGACCCAGTACTTC
d_gene: TRBD1
abundance: few
v_gene: TRBV6-2/TRBV6-3
j_gene: TRBJ2-5

CDR3aa: CASSDPNSGRNTIYF
CDR3nt: TGTGCCAGCAGTGATCCGAACAGCGGCAGAAACACCATATATTTT
d_gene: -
abundance: -
v_gene: TRBV25-1
j_gene: TRBJ1-3

CDR3aa: CASIQGNTGELFF
CDR3nt: TGTGCCAGTATACAGGGGAACACCGGGGAGCTGTTTTTT
d_gene: -
abundance: -
v_gene: TRBV28
j_gene: TRBJ2-2

CDR3aa: CAWTTAYVSSYNSPLHF
CDR3nt: TGTGCCTGGACTACAGCATACGTTAGCTCCTATAATTCACCCCTCCACTTT
d_gene: -
abundance: -
v_gene: TRBV30
j_gene: TRBJ1-6

CDR3aa: CASSPPAGYSNQPQHF
CDR3nt: TGTGCCAGCAGCCCACCGGCGGGATATAGCAATCAGCCCCAGCATTTT
d_gene: -
abundance: once
v_gene: TRBV5-8
j_gene: TRBJ1-5

CDR3aa: CASSQDDGGTDTQYF
CDR3nt: TGTGCCAGCAGCCAAGACGACGGGGGCACAGATACGCAGTATTTT
d_gene: -
abundance: -
v_gene: TRBV4-2
j_gene: TRBJ2-3

CDR3aa: CSVEDKGERLIDEQFF
CDR3nt: TGCAGCGTTGAAGATAAGGGGGAAAGATTAATTGATGAGCAGTTCTTC
d_gene: -
abundance: -
v_gene: TRBV29-1
j_gene: TRBJ2-1